Listed here are 5 T cell receptor beta chains from one sample, sequenced in a study of cytomegalovirus exposure and HLA in healthy donors. PCR amplification relied on 60 Vbeta primers (plus 13 Jbeta primers). TCRdb's copy holds only in-frame clones and misses some; the assay was immunoSEQ multiplex PCR. The sample carries under 150,000 clones, roughly 85% recorded once. The sample consisted of PBMCs. Receptors were obtained from a woman aged 25 to 39 in good health and CMV-seronegative.

As for this clone: The sample has other DNA sequences that encode this CDR3 too. In DNA form, the CDR3 reads TGTGCCAGCAGCTTGACAGGCGACTATGGCTACACCTTC. The encoded protein is CASSLTGDYGYTF. This sequence joins TRBV5-4 and TRBJ1-2, with a tentative D call TRBD1 (5 bases). The CDR3 covers 13 residues. Germline CDR1 SGHNT, CDR2 YYREEE (reference sequence). Trimming stripped 1 base from V and 3 bases from J, with 7 bases between.

This clone was recorded only once. The V call is TRBV19, the J call TRBJ1-4; TRBD1 aligns across 8 bases. The CDR3 length is 17 residues. CDR1 and CDR2 from the germline V gene are LNHDA and SQIVND (reference sequence). V trimming: 10 bases; J trimming: 6 bases; junction bases outside the gene matches: 19. The CDR3 loop is CATSGDRGFGSYEKLFF. The CDR3 DNA sequence: TGTGCCACCTCTGGTGACAGGGGATTCGGGTCATATGAAAAACTGTTTTTT.

The chain combines TRBV6-1 with TRBJ2-7, with TRBD2 as a possible D gene (6 bases). Germline V gene sequence: CDR1 MNHNS, CDR2 SASEGT. This CDR3 comprises 15 residues. The V and J ends lost 3 bases and 5 bases respectively, with 17 bases between them. CDR3 sequence: CASSESGTLGHEQYF. CDR3 sequence (DNA): TGTGCCAGCAGTGAGTCCGGGACTCTCGGACACGAGCAGTACTTC.

To note about this clone: Mismatch with germline at one junction end may stem from a read error. The rearrangement links TRBV2 to TRBJ2-7; D gene unclear. Germline CDR1 and CDR2: SNHLY and FYNNEI. The CDR3 contains 12 residues. CDR3 loop: CASTGYSHEQYF. The CDR3 DNA reads as TGTGCCAGCACCGGGTACTCCCACGAGCAGTACTTC.

This chain connects TRBV15 to TRBJ1-2, with D possibly matching TRBD1 (6 bases). There are 16 residues in the CDR3. Trimming shortened V by 7 bases and J by 0 bases, and 18 bases separated the two germline ends. CDR1 and CDR2 (germline): LNHNV, YYDKDF (reference sequence). The DNA for the CDR3 is TGTGCCACCACCAAACCCGGCAGGGGCTCTAACTATGGCTACACCTTC. Its protein is CATTKPGRGSNYGYTF.